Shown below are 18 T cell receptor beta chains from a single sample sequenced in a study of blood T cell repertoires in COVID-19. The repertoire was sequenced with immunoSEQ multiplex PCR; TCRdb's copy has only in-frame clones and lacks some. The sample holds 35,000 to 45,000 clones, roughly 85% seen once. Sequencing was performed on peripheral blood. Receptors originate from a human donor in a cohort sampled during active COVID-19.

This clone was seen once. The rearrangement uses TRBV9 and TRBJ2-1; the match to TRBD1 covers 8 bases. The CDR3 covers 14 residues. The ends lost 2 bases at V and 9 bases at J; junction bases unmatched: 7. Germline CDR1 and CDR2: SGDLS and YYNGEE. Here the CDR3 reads CASSVEGQGGEQFF. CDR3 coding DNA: TGTGCCAGCAGCGTTGAAGGACAGGGTGGTGAGCAGTTCTTC.

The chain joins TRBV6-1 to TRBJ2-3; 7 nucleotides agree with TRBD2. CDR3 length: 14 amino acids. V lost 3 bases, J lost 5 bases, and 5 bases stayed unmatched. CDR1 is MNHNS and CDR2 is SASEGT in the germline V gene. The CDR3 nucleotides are TGTGCCAGCAGTGATGGACTAGGAGGAGATACGCAGTATTTT. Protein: CASSDGLGGDTQYF.

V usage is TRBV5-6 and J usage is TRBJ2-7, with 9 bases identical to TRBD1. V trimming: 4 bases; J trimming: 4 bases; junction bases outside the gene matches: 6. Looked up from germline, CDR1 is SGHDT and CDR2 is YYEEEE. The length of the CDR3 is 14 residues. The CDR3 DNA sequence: TGTGCCAGCAGCAGACAGGGGGGTGGGTACGAGCAGTACTTC. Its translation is CASSRQGGGYEQYF.

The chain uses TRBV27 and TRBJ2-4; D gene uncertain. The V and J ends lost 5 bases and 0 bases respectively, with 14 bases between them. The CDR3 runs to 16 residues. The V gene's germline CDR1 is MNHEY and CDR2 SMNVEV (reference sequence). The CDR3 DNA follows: TGTGCCAGCAGTGCACAGCTTTTAATAGCCAAAAACATTCAGTACTTC. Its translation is CASSAQLLIAKNIQYF.

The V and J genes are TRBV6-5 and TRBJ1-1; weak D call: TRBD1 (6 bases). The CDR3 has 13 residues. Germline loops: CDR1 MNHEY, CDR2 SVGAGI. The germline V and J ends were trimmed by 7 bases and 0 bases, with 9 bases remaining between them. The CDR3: CASTKGVNTEAFF. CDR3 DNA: TGTGCCAGCACCAAGGGGGTGAACACTGAAGCTTTCTTT.

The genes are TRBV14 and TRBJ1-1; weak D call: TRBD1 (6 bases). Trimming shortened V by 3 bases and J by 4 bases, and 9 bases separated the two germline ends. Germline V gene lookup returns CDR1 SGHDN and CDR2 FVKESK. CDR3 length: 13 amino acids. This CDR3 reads CASSHTGTTEAFF. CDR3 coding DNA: TGTGCCAGCAGCCATACAGGGACCACTGAAGCTTTCTTT.

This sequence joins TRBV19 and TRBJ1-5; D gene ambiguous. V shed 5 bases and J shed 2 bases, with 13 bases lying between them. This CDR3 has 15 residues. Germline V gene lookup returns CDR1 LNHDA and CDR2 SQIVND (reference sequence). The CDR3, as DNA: TGTGCCAGTAGTGCCGGGAGACTGGGCAATCAGCCCCAGCATTTT. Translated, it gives CASSAGRLGNQPQHF.

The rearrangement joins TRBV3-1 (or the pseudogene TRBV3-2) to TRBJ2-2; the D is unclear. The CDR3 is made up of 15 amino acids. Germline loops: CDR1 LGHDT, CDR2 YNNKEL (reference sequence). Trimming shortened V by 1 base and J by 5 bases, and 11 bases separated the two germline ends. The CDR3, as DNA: TGTGCCAGCAGCCAAGTTGCGGTTAGAACCGGGGAGCTGTTTTTT. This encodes CASSQVAVRTGELFF.

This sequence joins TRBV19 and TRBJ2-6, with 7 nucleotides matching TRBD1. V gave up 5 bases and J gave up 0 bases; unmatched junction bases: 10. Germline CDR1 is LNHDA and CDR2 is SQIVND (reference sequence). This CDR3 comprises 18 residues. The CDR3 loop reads CASSSRQGSLSGANVLTF. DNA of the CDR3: TGTGCCAGTAGTTCTAGACAGGGTTCCCTCTCTGGGGCCAACGTCCTGACTTTC.

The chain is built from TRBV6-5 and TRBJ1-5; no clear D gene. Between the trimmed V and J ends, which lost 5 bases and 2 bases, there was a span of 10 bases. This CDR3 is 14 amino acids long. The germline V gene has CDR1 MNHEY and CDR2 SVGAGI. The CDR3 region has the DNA TGTGCCAGCAGTCGGTCGTTGGGCAATCAGCCCCAGCATTTT. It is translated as CASSRSLGNQPQHF.

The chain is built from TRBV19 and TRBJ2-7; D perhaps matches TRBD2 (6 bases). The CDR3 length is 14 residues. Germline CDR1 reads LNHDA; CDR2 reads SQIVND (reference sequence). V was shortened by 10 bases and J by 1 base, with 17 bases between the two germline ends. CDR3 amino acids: CATRRGGTSYEQYF. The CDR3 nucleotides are TGTGCCACCCGCCGGGGAGGTACTTCCTACGAGCAGTACTTC.

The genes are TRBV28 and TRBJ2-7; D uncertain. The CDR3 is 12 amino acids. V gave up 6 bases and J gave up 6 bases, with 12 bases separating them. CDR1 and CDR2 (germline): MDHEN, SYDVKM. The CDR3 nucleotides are TGTGCCAGCAGAGAGAACCCCGCCGAGCAGTACTTC. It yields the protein CASRENPAEQYF.

For the CDR3, the DNA is TGTGCCAGCAGCGTAGGGGGCTTTGGGGCCAACGTCCTGACTTTC. Translating it yields CASSVGGFGANVLTF. V is TRBV9 and J is TRBJ2-6; weak D call: TRBD1 (5 bases). The germline V and J ends were trimmed by 0 bases and 3 bases, with 7 bases remaining between them. Germline CDR1 SGDLS, CDR2 YYNGEE. The CDR3 has 15 amino acids.

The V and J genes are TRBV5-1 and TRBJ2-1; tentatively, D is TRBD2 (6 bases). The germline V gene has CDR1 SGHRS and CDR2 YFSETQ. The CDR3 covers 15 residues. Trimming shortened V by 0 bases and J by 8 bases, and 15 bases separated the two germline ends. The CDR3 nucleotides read TGCGCCAGCAGCTTGGTTAGGCAAGCGGGCCATGAGCAGTTCTTC. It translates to CASSLVRQAGHEQFF.

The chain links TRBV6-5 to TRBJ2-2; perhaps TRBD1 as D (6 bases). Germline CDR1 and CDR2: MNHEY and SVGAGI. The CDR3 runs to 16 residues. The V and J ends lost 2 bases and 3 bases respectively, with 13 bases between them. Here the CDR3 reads CASSYIPGADTGELFF. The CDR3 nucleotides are TGTGCCAGCAGTTACATTCCAGGGGCGGACACCGGGGAGCTGTTTTTT.

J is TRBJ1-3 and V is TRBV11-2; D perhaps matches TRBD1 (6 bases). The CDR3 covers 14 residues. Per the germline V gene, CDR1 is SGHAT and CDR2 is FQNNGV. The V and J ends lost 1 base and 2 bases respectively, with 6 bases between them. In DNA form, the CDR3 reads TGTGCCAGCAGCTTAGCAGGGGCTGGAAACACCATATATTTT. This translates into CASSLAGAGNTIYF.

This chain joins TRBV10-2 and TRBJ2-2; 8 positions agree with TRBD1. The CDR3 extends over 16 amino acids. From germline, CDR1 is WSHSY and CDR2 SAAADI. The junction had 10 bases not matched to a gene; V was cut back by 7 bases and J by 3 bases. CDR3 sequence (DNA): TGCGCCAGCAAGTCGCCGGCAGGGGGCTACACCGGGGAGCTGTTTTTT. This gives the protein CASKSPAGGYTGELFF.

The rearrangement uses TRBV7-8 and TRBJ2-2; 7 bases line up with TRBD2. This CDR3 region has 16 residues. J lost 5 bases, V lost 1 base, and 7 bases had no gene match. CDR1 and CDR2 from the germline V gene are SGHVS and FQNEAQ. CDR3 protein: CASSLESRRGTGELFF. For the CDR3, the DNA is TGTGCCAGCAGCTTAGAGAGTCGGCGGGGGACCGGGGAGCTGTTTTTT.